Included here is one T cell receptor (beta chain) sequence, with context. Its matching antigen is unknown. This record comes from a study of shared clonotypes between healthy human individuals. Whole-study findings and limits: Few donors limited the genetic and exposure-history diversity represented. A few donors shared approximately 5% of their naive CD4 clonotypes. Compared with clonotypes that all four donors shared, non-shared clonotypes had lower generation probabilities.

Only CD45RO-negative cells positively selected for CCR7 counted as naive CD8 cells, so terminally differentiated effector memory CD45RA+ cells were excluded. The V gene's germline CDR1 is MDHEN and CDR2 SYDVKM. The CDR3 runs 15 residues. V lost 10 bases, J lost 2 bases, and 18 bases lay in between. As originally analysed: ImmunoSEQ output lacked quality scores and full-length reads, limiting matched filtering. Only in-frame clones appear in the TCRdb table, and some are missing; sequencing was by immunoSEQ multiplex PCR. Clone size and V and J calls were adopted from that table, with D and trimming inferred from the DNA. The repertoire holds millions of clones, with 90% to 95% as singletons.

Source material: naive CD8+ T cells from PBMCs. The chain combines TRBV28 with TRBJ1-5; D is undetermined. The sequence was obtained from a man in his late teens or twenties in good health. Some clones in this sample may be carry-over from other donors' samples. The CDR3 region is CATTTRLEGNQPQHF. CDR3 coding DNA: TGTGCCACTACGACCCGCCTTGAGGGCAATCAGCCCCAGCATTTT.